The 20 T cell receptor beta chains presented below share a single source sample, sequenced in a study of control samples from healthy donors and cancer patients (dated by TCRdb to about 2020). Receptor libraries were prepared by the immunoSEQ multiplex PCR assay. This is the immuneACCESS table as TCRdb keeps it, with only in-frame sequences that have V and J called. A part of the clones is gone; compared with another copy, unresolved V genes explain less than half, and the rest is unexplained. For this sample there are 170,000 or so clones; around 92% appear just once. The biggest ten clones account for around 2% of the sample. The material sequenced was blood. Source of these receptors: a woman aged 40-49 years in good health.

In DNA, the CDR3 is TGTGCCAGCAGATCCATACAGGGGGGGAACCAGCCCCAGCATTTT. This encodes CASRSIQGGNQPQHF. This rearrangement joins TRBV6-5 to TRBJ1-5; 8 bases map to TRBD1. The CDR3 runs 15 residues. V shed 6 bases, J shed 7 bases, and the junction held 11 bases outside the gene matches. Per the germline V gene, CDR1 is MNHEY and CDR2 is SVGAGI.

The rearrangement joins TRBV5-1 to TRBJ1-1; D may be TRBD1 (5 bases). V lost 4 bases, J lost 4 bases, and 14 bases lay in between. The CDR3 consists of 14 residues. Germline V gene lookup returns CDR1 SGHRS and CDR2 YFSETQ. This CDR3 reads CASSGDGATTEAFF. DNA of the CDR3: TGCGCCAGCAGCGGAGACGGGGCTACCACTGAAGCTTTCTTT.

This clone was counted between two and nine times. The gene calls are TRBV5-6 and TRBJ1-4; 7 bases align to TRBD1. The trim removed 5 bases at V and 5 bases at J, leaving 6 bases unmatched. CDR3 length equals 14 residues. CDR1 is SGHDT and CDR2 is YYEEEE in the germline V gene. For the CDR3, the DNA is TGTGCCAGCAGTTATCAGGGGGGGAATGAAAAACTGTTTTTT. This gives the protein CASSYQGGNEKLFF.

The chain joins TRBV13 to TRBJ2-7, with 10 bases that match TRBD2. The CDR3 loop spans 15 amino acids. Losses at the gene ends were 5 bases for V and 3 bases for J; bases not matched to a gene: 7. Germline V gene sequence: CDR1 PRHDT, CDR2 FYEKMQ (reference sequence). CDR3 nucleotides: TGTGCCAGCAGCCAGGTAGCGGGGGGCCTCTACGAGCAGTACTTC. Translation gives CASSQVAGGLYEQYF.

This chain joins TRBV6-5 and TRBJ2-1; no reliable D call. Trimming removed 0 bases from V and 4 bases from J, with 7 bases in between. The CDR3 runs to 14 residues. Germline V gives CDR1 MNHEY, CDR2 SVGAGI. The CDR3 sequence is CASSYSTEYNEQFF. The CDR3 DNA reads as TGTGCCAGCAGTTACTCGACCGAATACAATGAGCAGTTCTTC.

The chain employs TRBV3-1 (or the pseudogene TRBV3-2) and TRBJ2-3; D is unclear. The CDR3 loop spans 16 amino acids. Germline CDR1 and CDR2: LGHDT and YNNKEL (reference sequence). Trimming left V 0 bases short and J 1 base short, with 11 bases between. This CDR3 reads CASSQDSWGRTDTQYF. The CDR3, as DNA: TGTGCCAGCAGCCAAGATAGCTGGGGTCGCACAGATACGCAGTATTTT.

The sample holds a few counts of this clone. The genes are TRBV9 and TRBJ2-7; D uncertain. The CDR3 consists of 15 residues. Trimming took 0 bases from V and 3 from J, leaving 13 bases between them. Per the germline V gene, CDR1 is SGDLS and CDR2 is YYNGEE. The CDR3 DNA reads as TGTGCCAGCAGCGTAGACGAAAACCCCATCTACGAGCAGTACTTC. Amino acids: CASSVDENPIYEQYF.

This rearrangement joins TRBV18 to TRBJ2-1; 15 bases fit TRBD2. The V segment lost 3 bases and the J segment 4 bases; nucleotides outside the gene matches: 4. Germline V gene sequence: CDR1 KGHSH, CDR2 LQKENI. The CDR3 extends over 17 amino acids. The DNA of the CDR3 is TGTGCCAGCTCACCCCGGACTAGCGGGGGGGCTTACAATGAGCAGTTCTTC. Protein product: CASSPRTSGGAYNEQFF. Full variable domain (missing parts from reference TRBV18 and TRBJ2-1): NAGVMQNPRHLVRRRGQEARLRCSPMKGHSHVYWYRQLPEEGLKFMVYLQKENIIDESGMPKERFSAEFPKEGPSILRIQQVVRGDSAAYFCASSPRTSGGAYNEQFFGPGTRLTVL.

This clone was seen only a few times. The DNA of the CDR3 is TGTGCCAGCAGTACGACTAGCGGGGGGGCGGAGACCCAGTACTTC. Encoded protein: CASSTTSGGAETQYF. V is TRBV6-5 and J is TRBJ2-5, with TRBD2 identical over 14 bases. V dropped 5 bases and J dropped 5; count of bases not matched to a gene: 4. This CDR3 has 15 amino acids. Germline-derived CDR1 and CDR2 are MNHEY and SVGAGI.

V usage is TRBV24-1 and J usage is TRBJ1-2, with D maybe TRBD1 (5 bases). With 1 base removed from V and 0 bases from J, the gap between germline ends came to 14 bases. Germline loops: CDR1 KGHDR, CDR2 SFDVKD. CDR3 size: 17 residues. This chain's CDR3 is CATSDFRVETANYGYTF. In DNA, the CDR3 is TGTGCCACCAGTGATTTCAGGGTTGAGACAGCTAACTATGGCTACACCTTC.

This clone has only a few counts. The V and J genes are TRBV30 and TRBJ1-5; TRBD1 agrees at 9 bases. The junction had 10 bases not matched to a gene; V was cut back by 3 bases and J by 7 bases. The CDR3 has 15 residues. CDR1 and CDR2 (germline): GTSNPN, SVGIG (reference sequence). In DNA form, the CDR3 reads TGTGCCTGGAGCCCAACGGACAGGGGAGAGCAGCCCCAGCATTTT. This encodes CAWSPTDRGEQPQHF.

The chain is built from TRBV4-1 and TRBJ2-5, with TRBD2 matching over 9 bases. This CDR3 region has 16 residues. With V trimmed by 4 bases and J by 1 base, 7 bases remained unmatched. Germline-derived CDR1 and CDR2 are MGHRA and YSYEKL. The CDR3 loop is CASSPRVAGVQETQYF. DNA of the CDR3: TGCGCCAGCAGCCCCCGGGTAGCGGGGGTCCAAGAGACCCAGTACTTC.

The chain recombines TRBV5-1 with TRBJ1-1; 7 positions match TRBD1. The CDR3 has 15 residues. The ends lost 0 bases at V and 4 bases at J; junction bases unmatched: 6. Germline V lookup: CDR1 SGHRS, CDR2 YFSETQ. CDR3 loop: CASSLALQGSTEAFF. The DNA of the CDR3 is TGCGCCAGCAGCTTGGCATTACAGGGGAGCACTGAAGCTTTCTTT. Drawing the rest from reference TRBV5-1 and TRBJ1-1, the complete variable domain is KAGVTQTPRYLIKTRGQQVTLSCSPISGHRSVSWYQQTPGQGLQFLFEYFSETQRNKGNFPGRFSGRQFSNSRSEMNVSTLELGDSALYLCASSLALQGSTEAFFGQGTRLTVV.

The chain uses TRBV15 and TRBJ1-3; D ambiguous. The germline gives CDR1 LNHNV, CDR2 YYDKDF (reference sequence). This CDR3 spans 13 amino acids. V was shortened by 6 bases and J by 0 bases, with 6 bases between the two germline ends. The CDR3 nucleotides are TGTGCCACCAGGTACAGCTCTGGAAACACCATATATTTT. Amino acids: CATRYSSGNTIYF.

CDR3 coding DNA: TGTGCCAGCAGCCCGGGACAGGGTGCCCCTAGGCCCCAGCATTTT. Residues: CASSPGQGAPRPQHF. J is TRBJ1-5 and V is TRBV6-5; TRBD1 matches at 9 bases. This CDR3 is built from 15 residues. Germline V gene data show CDR1 as MNHEY and CDR2 as SVGAGI. V gave up 6 bases and J gave up 9 bases; unmatched junction bases: 12.

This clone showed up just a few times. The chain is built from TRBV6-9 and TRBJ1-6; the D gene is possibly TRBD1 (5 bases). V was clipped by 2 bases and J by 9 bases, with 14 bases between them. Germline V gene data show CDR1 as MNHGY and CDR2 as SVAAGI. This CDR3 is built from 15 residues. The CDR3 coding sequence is TGTGCCAGCAGTTATCCCGCAGCTCAGGGTTCACCCCTCCACTTT. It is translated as CASSYPAAQGSPLHF.

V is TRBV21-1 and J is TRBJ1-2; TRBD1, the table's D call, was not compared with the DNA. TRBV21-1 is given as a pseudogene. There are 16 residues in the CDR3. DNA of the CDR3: TGTGCCAGCGCCCAATCCTATCCGGGACAGGGGTATGGCTACACCTTC. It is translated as CASAQSYPGQGYGYTF.

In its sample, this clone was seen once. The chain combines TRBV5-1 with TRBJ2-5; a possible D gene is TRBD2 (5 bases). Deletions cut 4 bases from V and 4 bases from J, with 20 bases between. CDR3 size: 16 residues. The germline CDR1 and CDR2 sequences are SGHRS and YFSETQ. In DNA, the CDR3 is TGCGCCAGCAGCACCGGAGCGTCCCGCCGGGGAGAGACCCAGTACTTC. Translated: CASSTGASRRGETQYF.

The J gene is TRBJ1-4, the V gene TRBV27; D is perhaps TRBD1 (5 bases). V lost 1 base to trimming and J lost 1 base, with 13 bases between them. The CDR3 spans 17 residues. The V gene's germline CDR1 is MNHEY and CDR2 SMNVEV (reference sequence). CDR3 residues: CASSLLSRGVTNEKLFF. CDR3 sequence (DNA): TGTGCCAGCAGTTTATTGTCCCGGGGGGTAACTAATGAAAAACTGTTTTTT.

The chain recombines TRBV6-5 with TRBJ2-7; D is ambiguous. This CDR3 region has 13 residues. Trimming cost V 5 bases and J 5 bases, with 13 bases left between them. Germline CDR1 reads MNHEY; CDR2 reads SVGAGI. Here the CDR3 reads CASSRSDGDEQYF. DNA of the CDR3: TGTGCCAGCAGTCGTTCTGATGGGGACGAGCAGTACTTC.